A single sample gave rise to the 10 T cell receptor beta chains below, sequenced in a study of follicular helper T cells after annual influenza vaccination. The method was immunoSEQ multiplex PCR; TCRdb's version includes in-frame clones alone and lacks a portion of them. The sample includes about 15,000 clones, approximately 88% seen only once; the top ten take about 1.3%. Time point in this sample: 2014-2015 season, 7 days after vaccination. The sample here was CXCR5+ CD38- circulating T follicular helper cells from blood, taken 7 days after influenza vaccination. Indicated subset: circulating Tfh, non-naive CD4+CXCR5+PD-1+ (ICOS+CD38+ or ICOS-CD38-). Receptors were obtained from an adult who received the influenza vaccine.

The rearrangement uses TRBV5-5 and TRBJ2-5, with unresolved D. Trimming took 0 bases from V and 2 from J, leaving 11 bases between them. CDR1 is SGHKS and CDR2 is YYEKEE in the germline V gene (reference sequence). There are 15 residues in the CDR3. In DNA, the CDR3 is TGTGCCAGCAGCTTGGCTGTCAGTACGCAAGAGACCCAGTACTTC. Protein sequence: CASSLAVSTQETQYF.

The rearrangement uses TRBV7-2 and TRBJ2-7; TRBD2 agrees at 7 bases. This CDR3 has 14 residues. Germline assignment: CDR1 SGHTA and CDR2 FQGNSA. The V and J ends lost 1 base and 6 bases, in that order; junction bases with no gene match: 6. This chain's CDR3 is CASSLGGSGVEQYF. CDR3 DNA sequence: TGTGCCAGCAGCTTAGGCGGGAGTGGGGTCGAGCAGTACTTC.

The CDR3: CASSEVGTTTDTQYF. CDR3 DNA: TGTGCCAGCAGTGAAGTCGGGACAACCACAGATACGCAGTATTTT. J is TRBJ2-3 and V is TRBV2, with TRBD1 as a possible D gene (6 bases). CDR3 length: 15 residues. CDR1 is SNHLY and CDR2 is FYNNEI in the germline V gene. V lost 1 base and J 2 bases, leaving 10 bases between the germline ends. The whole variable domain, filled in from reference TRBV2 and TRBJ2-3, reads EPEVTQTPSHQVTQMGQEVILRCVPISNHLYFYWYRQILGQKVEFLVSFYNNEISEKSEIFDDQFSVERPDGSNFTLKIRSTKLEDSAMYFCASSEVGTTTDTQYFGPGTRLTVL.

CDR3 protein: CSVVTSGSRETQYF. The CDR3 coding sequence is TGCAGCGTTGTGACTAGCGGGAGTCGGGAGACCCAGTACTTC. The chain recombines TRBV29-1 with TRBJ2-5, with 12 positions matching TRBD2. Trimming took 4 bases from V and 5 from J; bases not matched to a gene: 5. CDR1 and CDR2 (germline): SQVTM, ANQGSEA. CDR3 length: 14 residues. Based on the CDR3 plus reference TRBV29-1 and TRBJ2-5, the full variable domain is SAVISQKPSRDICQRGTSLTIQCQVDSQVTMMFWYRQQPGQSLTLIATANQGSEATYESGFVIDKFPISRPNLTFSTLTVSNMSPEDSSIYLCSVVTSGSRETQYFGPGTRLLVL.

V and J are TRBV7-9 and TRBJ2-2; possibly TRBD2 for D (6 bases). V lost 8 bases and J lost 3, with 13 bases in between. Germline CDR1 is SEHNR and CDR2 is FQNEAQ (reference sequence). The CDR3 has 14 amino acids. The CDR3 DNA follows: TGTGCCAGCCTTCGGGGGAAGGACACCGGGGAGCTGTTTTTT. Encoded protein: CASLRGKDTGELFF.

CDR3 sequence: CASSLEGGRNYEQYF. CDR3 bases: TGTGCCAGCAGCTTAGAGGGAGGCCGGAATTACGAGCAGTACTTC. The chain has TRBV11-2 and TRBJ2-7; weak D call: TRBD2 (6 bases). The CDR3 contains 15 residues. CDR1 is SGHAT and CDR2 is FQNNGV in the germline V gene. V shed 0 bases and J shed 4 bases, with 13 bases lying between them.

In this sample, this clone turned up once. The chain uses TRBV4-1 and TRBJ2-1, with TRBD2 matching 11 bases. CDR3 length: 16 residues. Trimming cost V 0 bases and J 9 bases; bases outside gene matches: 7. Germline values: CDR1 MGHRA, CDR2 YSYEKL. Here the CDR3 reads CASSQDGSGRAVEQFF. The CDR3 coding sequence is TGCGCCAGCAGCCAAGATGGTAGCGGGAGGGCCGTTGAGCAGTTCTTC.

This sequence joins TRBV6-5 and TRBJ1-1; D unclear. There are 13 residues in the CDR3. CDR1 and CDR2 from the germline V gene are MNHEY and SVGAGI. V was clipped by 2 bases and J by 8 bases, with 12 bases between them. CDR3 loop: CASSYTLTREAFF. The CDR3 DNA follows: TGTGCCAGCAGTTACACTCTGACCAGGGAAGCTTTCTTT.

The table lists this clone with a count of one. The chain employs TRBV13 and TRBJ1-1, with a possible D match to TRBD1 (6 bases). Trimming took 4 bases from V and 2 from J, leaving 14 bases between them. The CDR3 consists of 15 residues. Per germline, CDR1 PRHDT and CDR2 FYEKMQ (reference sequence). The CDR3 DNA reads as TGTGCCAGCAGCTATAATACAGGGCACAACACTGAAGCTTTCTTT. Its protein is CASSYNTGHNTEAFF.

The gene calls are TRBV5-8 and TRBJ2-4, with 13 positions matching TRBD2. Unmatched junction bases numbered 6, after V lost 3 bases and J lost 3 bases. CDR1 and CDR2 (germline): SGHTS, YDEGEE. The CDR3 is 17 amino acids. As DNA, the CDR3 is TGTGCCAGCAGCTCTGCAACTAGCGGGGGGGGCAAAAACATTCAGTACTTC. Its protein is CASSSATSGGGKNIQYF.